These 8 T cell receptor beta chains were sequenced from one sample in a study of Graves' ophthalmopathy and Graves' hyperthyroidism. Amplified TCR beta CDR3 regions were obtained using RNA transcripts as template. After a first-round RT-PCR with HTBI primers, a second-round multiplex PCR was run. TCRdb re-called the multiplex PCR reads through MiXCR, storing one row per CDR3 protein. The data hold around 43,000 distinct CDR3 sequences, with around 52% observed a single time. The sequenced sample was peripheral blood. The source is an adult man with Graves' ophthalmopathy.

The sample holds many counts of this clonotype. V is TRBV6-1 and J is TRBJ1-6, with D unresolved. Germline V gives CDR1 MNHNS, CDR2 SASEGT. The CDR3 is 15 amino acids. Deletions cut 7 bases from V and 7 bases from J, with 17 bases between. CDR3: CASIKRGLPNSPLHF. The CDR3 DNA reads TGTGCCAGCATCAAACGTGGACTACCGAATTCACCCCTCCACTTT.

Points on this clonotype: This is likely a read error, given that the CDR3 carries no conserved phenylalanine or tryptophan at its end. This rearrangement joins TRBV15 to TRBJ1-5; D is unresolved. Germline CDR1 LNHNV, CDR2 YYDKDF (reference sequence). The CDR3 totals 16 residues. Trimming left V 0 bases short and J 5 bases short, with 14 bases between. CDR3 in DNA: TGTGCCACCAGCAGAGATCGGGCAGGACTTTATCAGCCCCAGCATTCT. It translates to CATSRDRAGLYQPQHS.

This chain uses TRBV10-3 with TRBJ2-2; D is perhaps TRBD2 (5 bases). The germline V and J ends were trimmed by 11 bases and 1 base, with 11 bases remaining between them. The CDR3 has 13 amino acids. Germline values: CDR1 ENHRY, CDR2 SYGVKD. The CDR3 here is CAAEGLNTGELFF. CDR3 DNA: TGTGCCGCCGAGGGCCTGAACACCGGGGAGCTGTTTTTT.

The chain has TRBV10-3 and TRBJ2-6; tentative D call: TRBD2 (5 bases). V lost 3 bases and J lost 2, with 11 bases in between. Germline assignment: CDR1 ENHRY and CDR2 SYGVKD. The CDR3 totals 16 residues. The CDR3 nucleotides read TGTGCCATCAGTGATTTGTTGGGAGCTGGGGCCAACGTCCTGACTTTC. Amino acid sequence: CAISDLLGAGANVLTF.

Ten or more counts support this clonotype. The J gene is TRBJ1-6, the V gene TRBV7-9; possibly TRBD1 for D (5 bases). CDR1 is SEHNR, CDR2 FQNEAQ, per germline (reference sequence). V was cut by 3 bases and J by 9 bases, with 18 bases left in between. The length of the CDR3 is 16 residues. The CDR3 here is CASSFHGGGKGSPLHF. The CDR3 region has the DNA TGTGCCAGCAGCTTCCATGGGGGGGGAAAAGGTTCACCCCTCCACTTT.

Worth noting for this clonotype: Just one base apart from a much larger clone, this may be a read error. V gene TRBV6-1 combines with J gene TRBJ1-2, with TRBD1 identical over 7 bases. CDR3 length: 20 amino acids. Germline CDR1 reads MNHNS; CDR2 reads SASEGT. CDR3 loop: CASKGGERGPIDYDAGPGYF. CDR3 nucleotide sequence: TGTGCCAGCAAGGGTGGTGAGAGGGGGCCTATCGACTATGACGCTGGTCCGGGATACTTC.

Details on this clonotype: Given the absence of the conserved phenylalanine or tryptophan at the CDR3 end, a read error is likely. The rearrangement links TRBV20-1 to TRBJ2-3; 13 positions match TRBD2. The germline gives CDR1 DFQATT, CDR2 SNEGSKA (reference sequence). This CDR3 comprises 18 residues. CDR3 sequence reads: CSARALRTSGGATDTQYC. The CDR3 DNA reads as TGCAGTGCAAGAGCCCTCCGAACTAGCGGGGGGGCCACAGATACGCAGTATTGT.

This clonotype was counted many times. The CDR3 loop reads CASSDPAGGTYNEQFF. For the CDR3, the DNA is TGTGCCAGCAGTGACCCAGCGGGAGGAACCTACAATGAGCAGTTCTTC. The chain carries TRBV6-1 and TRBJ2-1; 9 bases are a match to TRBD2. The V gene's germline CDR1 is MNHNS and CDR2 SASEGT. The CDR3 has 16 amino acids. V was pared by 3 bases and J by 2 bases, with 5 bases of the junction left unmatched.